This T cell receptor beta chain was sequenced during a study of control samples from healthy donors and cancer patients. Profiling relied on immunoSEQ multiplex PCR, and the TCRdb table lists in-frame clones only, not all of them. The table has approximately 76,000 clones, 65% to 90% seen once. This clonotype was sampled from a man between 60 and 70 years old with head and neck cancer. The source material was PBMCs.

The CDR3 here is CAWSVPGDNQPNTEAFF. DNA of the CDR3: TGTGCCTGGAGTGTGCCTGGAGACAACCAGCCGAACACTGAAGCTTTCTTT. The rearrangement uses TRBV30 and TRBJ1-1; D is uncertain. The V gene's germline CDR1 is GTSNPN and CDR2 SVGIG (reference sequence). V was cut by 0 bases and J by 1 base, with 18 bases left in between. The length of the CDR3 is 17 residues.